These 16 T cell receptor beta chains originate from one sample sequenced in a study of breast tumors, draining lymph nodes, adjacent tissues. One entry per CDR3 protein results from TCRdb running MiXCR on the multiplex PCR reads. The sample lists over 200,000 distinct CDR3 sequences, less than 40% occurring once. Breast cancer patients provided tissue from their axillary draining lymph nodes. The sample consisted of axillary lymph node tissue. Every receptor here comes from a female donor with breast cancer. Some clones in this sample may be carry-over from other donors' samples.

J is TRBJ1-4 and V is TRBV11-3; weak D call: TRBD1 (5 bases). The CDR3 is 13 amino acids. Germline V CDR1 and CDR2: SGHNT, YENEEA. The V and J ends lost 7 bases and 8 bases respectively, with 14 bases between them. The chain's CDR3 is CASTGPWWEKLFF. In DNA form, the CDR3 reads TGTGCCAGCACGGGGCCGTGGTGGGAAAAACTGTTTTTT.

This clonotype was seen many times. The chain couples TRBV7-7 to TRBJ2-2; TRBD1 aligns across 7 bases. The CDR3 is 11 residues long. Germline V gene sequence: CDR1 SSHAT, CDR2 FNYEAQ (reference sequence). Losses at the gene ends were 10 bases for V and 4 bases for J; bases not matched to a gene: 0. The CDR3 sequence: CATGGTGELFF. CDR3 DNA: TGTGCCACAGGGGGCACCGGGGAGCTGTTTTTT.

Concerning this clonotype: This may stem from a read error, because a much larger clone lies one nucleotide away. The chain is built from TRBV19 and TRBJ2-1; D perhaps matches TRBD1 (6 bases). Trimming shortened V by 3 bases and J by 5 bases, and 14 bases separated the two germline ends. From germline, CDR1 is LNHDA and CDR2 SQIVND (reference sequence). This CDR3 is 15 amino acids long. The CDR3 reads CASSMGWWDNNEQFF. The CDR3 DNA is TGTGCCAGTAGTATGGGATGGTGGGACAACAATGAGCAGTTCTTC.

The chain is built from TRBV15 and TRBJ1-5; no definite D call. V was pared by 0 bases and J by 4 bases, with 1 base between. The CDR3 is made up of 12 amino acids. In germline, CDR1 is LNHNV, CDR2 YYDKDF (reference sequence). The CDR3 DNA is TGTGCCACCAGCAGAGAGAATCAGCCCCAGCATTTT. Amino acids: CATSRENQPQHF.

This clonotype showed up just once. Since the CDR3 does not end with the conserved phenylalanine or tryptophan, this likely comes from a read error. V and J are TRBV10-3 and TRBJ2-1; no clear D gene. Germline CDR1 ENHRY, CDR2 SYGVKD. This CDR3 has 10 amino acids. The V end lost 11 bases, the J end lost 13 bases, and 15 bases lay between the germline ends. CDR3 in amino acids: CADSPKAQFS. CDR3 nucleotide sequence: TGTGCCGATTCCCCGAAAGCTCAGTTCTCC.

The sample holds many counts of this clonotype. The chain couples TRBV20-1 to TRBJ2-7; D might be TRBD1 (5 bases). Germline V CDR1 and CDR2: DFQATT, SNEGSKA (reference sequence). CDR3 length: 13 amino acids. The germline V and J ends were trimmed by 3 bases and 3 bases, with 12 bases remaining between them. CDR3 sequence (DNA): TGCAGTGCTAGGAGATCAGGGTACTACGAGCAGTACTTC. It yields the protein CSARRSGYYEQYF.

This clonotype was counted ten times or more. The gene calls are TRBV3-1 and TRBJ2-5, with D possibly matching TRBD2 (5 bases). The CDR3 is made up of 14 amino acids. Trimming removed 0 bases from V and 5 bases from J, with 10 bases in between. Germline V lookup: CDR1 LGHDT, CDR2 YNNKEL (reference sequence). Here the CDR3 DNA reads TGTGCCAGCAGCCAAGATTTGGAGCGGGAGACCCAGTACTTC. Its translation is CASSQDLERETQYF.

As concerns this clonotype: A much more abundant neighbour one base away suggests this may be a read error. The rearrangement links TRBV7-9 to TRBJ2-7, with 16 nucleotides matching TRBD2. V lost 8 bases, J lost 6 bases, and 10 bases stayed unmatched. The CDR3 extends over 16 amino acids. Germline V CDR1 and CDR2: SEHNR, FQNEAQ (reference sequence). CDR3 region: CASSPGLAGGVCEQYF. Here the CDR3 DNA reads TGTGCCAGCTCACCGGGACTAGCGGGAGGGGTCTGCGAGCAGTACTTC.

The chain carries TRBV6-5 and TRBJ2-3; 13 bases map to TRBD2. V lost 9 bases and J lost 7; bases outside the gene matches: 10. This CDR3 has 15 amino acids. Germline V lookup: CDR1 MNHEY, CDR2 SVGAGI. As DNA, the CDR3 is TGTGCCAGAAGACTAGCGGGGGGTCTACTAAATACGCAGTATTTT. Translated, it gives CARRLAGGLLNTQYF.

At least ten counts were recorded for this clonotype. The chain employs TRBV6-6 and TRBJ2-2; D unclear. Trimming took off 5 bases at V and 0 bases at J, with 4 bases between the two ends. This CDR3 spans 13 amino acids. In germline, CDR1 is MNHNY, CDR2 SVGAGI (reference sequence). The CDR3 DNA sequence: TGTGCCAGCAGTGTCGCGAACACCGGGGAGCTGTTTTTT. It is translated as CASSVANTGELFF.

V is TRBV20-1 and J is TRBJ2-3; 13 bases map to TRBD2. CDR3 length: 15 amino acids. Germline CDR1 is DFQATT and CDR2 is SNEGSKA (reference sequence). The V segment lost 6 bases and the J segment 2 bases; nucleotides outside the gene matches: 5. CDR3 DNA sequence: TGCAGTGCCACGACTAGCGGGGGGCACACAGATACGCAGTATTTT. This sequence encodes CSATTSGGHTDTQYF.

V is TRBV2 and J is TRBJ1-5, with D unclear. The length of the CDR3 is 13 residues. V lost 1 base, J lost 11 bases, and 12 bases lay in between. Germline CDR1 reads SNHLY; CDR2 reads FYNNEI. CDR3 in DNA: TGTGCCAGCAGTGAAGAGGTCTGTAAGTCCCAGCATTTT. Translation: CASSEEVCKSQHF.

This clonotype was seen ten or more times. This rearrangement joins TRBV6-6 to TRBJ2-5; 7 positions agree with TRBD1. V shed 6 bases, J shed 5 bases, and the junction held 6 bases outside the gene matches. CDR3 length: 13 amino acids. The germline V gene encodes CDR1 MNHNY and CDR2 SVGAGI (reference sequence). CDR3 in amino acids: CASSLTGMETQYF. As DNA, the CDR3 is TGTGCCAGCAGCTTGACAGGGATGGAGACCCAGTACTTC.

This clonotype was counted between two and nine times. The chain links TRBV7-9 to TRBJ2-5; D is unclear. Germline V lookup: CDR1 SEHNR, CDR2 FQNEAQ (reference sequence). The V end was cut by 0 bases, the J end by 4 bases, with 9 bases between. The CDR3 is 14 residues long. CDR3 in amino acids: CASSLAGARETQYF. In nucleotides, the CDR3 is TGTGCCAGCAGCTTAGCCGGAGCAAGAGAGACCCAGTACTTC.

This clonotype came up many times. J is TRBJ1-2 and V is TRBV6-1, with 7 bases aligning to TRBD1. The V segment lost 8 bases and the J segment 9 bases; nucleotides outside the gene matches: 6. From germline, CDR1 is MNHNS and CDR2 SASEGT. CDR3 length equals 11 residues. The CDR3 spells CASVDRARYTF. Here the CDR3 DNA reads TGTGCCAGCGTCGACAGGGCTCGCTACACCTTC.

In its sample, this clonotype is medium-sized (0.01 to 0.1%). V usage is TRBV5-1 and J usage is TRBJ1-2, with 8 bases matching TRBD1. The CDR3 covers 14 residues. In germline, CDR1 is SGHRS, CDR2 YFSETQ. V lost 8 bases to trimming and J lost 2 bases; unmatched junction nucleotides: 8. The CDR3 reads CASRQGAANYGYTF. Written as DNA, the CDR3 is TGCGCCAGTCGGCAGGGGGCTGCGAACTATGGCTACACCTTC. Variable domain in full (rest from reference TRBV5-1 and TRBJ1-2): KAGVTQTPRYLIKTRGQQVTLSCSPISGHRSVSWYQQTPGQGLQFLFEYFSETQRNKGNFPGRFSGRQFSNSRSEMNVSTLELGDSALYLCASRQGAANYGYTFGSGTRLTVV.